These 2 T cell receptor beta chains came from one sample sequenced in a study of blood T cells in healthy people across ages. Next came a second PCR, run for about 7 to 12 cycles, which used a sample-barcoded 5' primer along with a J-beta primer mix. MiXCR, run by TCRdb on the 5' RACE reads, gives a single entry per CDR3 protein. This repertoire shows some 1.5 million distinct CDR3 sequences, about 28% found once; its top ten account for approximately 7.7%. Sequencing was carried out using blood. The receptor source for this set is a woman aged 25 to 45 in good health.

This chain joins TRBV2 and TRBJ1-2, with D unclear. The germline V and J ends were trimmed by 5 bases and 5 bases, with 9 bases remaining between them. In germline, CDR1 is SNHLY, CDR2 FYNNEI. The CDR3 is made up of 12 amino acids. CDR3 residues: CASSRSEYGYTF. CDR3 in DNA: TGTGCCAGCAGTCGTTCAGAATATGGCTACACCTTC.

The rearrangement links TRBV5-1 to TRBJ2-7; 9 bases map to TRBD1. This CDR3 comprises 15 residues. Germline V gene lookup returns CDR1 SGHRS and CDR2 YFSETQ. With V trimmed by 0 bases and J by 5 bases, 6 bases remained unmatched. CDR3 region: CASSLGTGGLDEQYF. DNA of the CDR3: TGCGCCAGCAGCTTGGGTACAGGGGGCTTAGACGAGCAGTACTTC.